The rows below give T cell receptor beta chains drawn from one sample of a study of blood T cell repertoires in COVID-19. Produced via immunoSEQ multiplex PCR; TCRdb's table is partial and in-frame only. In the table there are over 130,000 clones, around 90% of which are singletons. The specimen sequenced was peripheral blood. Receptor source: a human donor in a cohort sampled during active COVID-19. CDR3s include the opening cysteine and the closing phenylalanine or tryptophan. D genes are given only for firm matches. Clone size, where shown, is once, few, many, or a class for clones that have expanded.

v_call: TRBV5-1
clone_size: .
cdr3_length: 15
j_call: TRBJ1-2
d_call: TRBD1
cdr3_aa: CASSPDRGIPYGYTF
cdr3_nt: TGCGCCAGCAGCCCAGACAGGGGGATTCCGTATGGCTACACCTTC

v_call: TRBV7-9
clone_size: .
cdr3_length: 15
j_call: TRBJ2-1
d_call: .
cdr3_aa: CASSLSRFYYNEQFF
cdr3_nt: TGTGCCAGCAGCTTATCGAGGTTCTACTACAATGAGCAGTTCTTC

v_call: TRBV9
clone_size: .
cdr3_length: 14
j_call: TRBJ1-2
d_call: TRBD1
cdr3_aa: CASSVMETGGYYTF
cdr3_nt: TGTGCCAGCAGCGTAATGGAGACAGGGGGCTACTACACCTTC

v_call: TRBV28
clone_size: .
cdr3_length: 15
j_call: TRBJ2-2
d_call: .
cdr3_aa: CASKGERERTGELFF
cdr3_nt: TGTGCCAGCAAGGGGGAGCGGGAAAGGACCGGGGAGCTGTTTTTT

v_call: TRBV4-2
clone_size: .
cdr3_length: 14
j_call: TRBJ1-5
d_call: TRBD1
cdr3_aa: CASSQAGGDQPQHF
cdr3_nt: TGTGCCAGCAGCCAAGCAGGGGGCGATCAGCCCCAGCATTTT

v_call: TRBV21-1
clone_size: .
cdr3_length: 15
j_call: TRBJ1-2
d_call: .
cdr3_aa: CASSKSGTGAYGYTF
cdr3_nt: TGTGCCAGCAGCAAAAGCGGGACAGGGGCCTATGGCTACACCTTC

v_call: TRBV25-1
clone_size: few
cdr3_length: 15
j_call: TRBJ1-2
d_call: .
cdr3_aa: CASSESGSLSYGYTF
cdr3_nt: TGTGCCAGCAGTGAATCGGGGAGCCTCTCCTATGGCTACACCTTC

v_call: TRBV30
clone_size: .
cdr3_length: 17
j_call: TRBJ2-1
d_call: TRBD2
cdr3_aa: CAWSVHRVSGTINEQFF
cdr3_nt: TGTGCCTGGAGTGTACATCGGGTTAGCGGGACCATCAATGAGCAGTTCTTC

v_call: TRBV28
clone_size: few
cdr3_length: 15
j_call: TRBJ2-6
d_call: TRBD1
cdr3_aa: CASSTTGVGANVLTF
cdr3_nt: TGTGCCAGCAGTACGACAGGGGTTGGGGCCAACGTCCTGACTTTC

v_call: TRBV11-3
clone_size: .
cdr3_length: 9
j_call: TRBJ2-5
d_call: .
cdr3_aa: CASLETQYF
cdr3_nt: TGTGCCAGCCTTGAGACCCAGTACTTC

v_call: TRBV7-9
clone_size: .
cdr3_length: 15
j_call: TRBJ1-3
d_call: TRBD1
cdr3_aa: CASSPGQHLGNTIYF
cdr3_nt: TGTGCCAGCAGCCCGGGACAGCACTTGGGAAACACCATATATTTT

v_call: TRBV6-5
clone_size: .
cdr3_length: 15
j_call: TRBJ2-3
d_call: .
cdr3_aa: CASSIQGGGTDTQYF
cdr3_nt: TGTGCCAGCAGCATACAGGGCGGAGGCACAGATACGCAGTATTTT

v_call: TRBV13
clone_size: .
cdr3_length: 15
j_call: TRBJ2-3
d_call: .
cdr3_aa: CASSLGDIHTDTQYF
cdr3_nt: TGTGCCAGCAGCTTAGGTGACATACACACAGATACGCAGTATTTT

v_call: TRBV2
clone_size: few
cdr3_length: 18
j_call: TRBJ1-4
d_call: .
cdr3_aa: CASSEVPRSLVTNEKLFF
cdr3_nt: TGTGCCAGCAGTGAGGTCCCCCGATCGTTAGTAACTAATGAAAAACTGTTTTTT

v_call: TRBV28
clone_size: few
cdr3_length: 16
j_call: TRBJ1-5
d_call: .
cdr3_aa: CASSFSGRDSNQPQHF
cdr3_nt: TGTGCCAGCAGTTTCTCAGGGCGGGATAGCAATCAGCCCCAGCATTTT

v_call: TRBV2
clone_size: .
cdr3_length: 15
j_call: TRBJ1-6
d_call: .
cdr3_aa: CASSETRGSHSPLHF
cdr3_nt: TGTGCCAGCAGTGAAACCAGGGGTTCGCATTCACCCCTCCACTTT

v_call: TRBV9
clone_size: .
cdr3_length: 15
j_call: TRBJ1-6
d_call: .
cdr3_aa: CASSATGTRNSPLHF
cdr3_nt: TGTGCCAGCAGCGCCACCGGGACAAGAAATTCACCCCTCCACTTT

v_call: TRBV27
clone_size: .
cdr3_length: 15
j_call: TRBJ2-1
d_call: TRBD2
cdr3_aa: CASSPSGPPDNEQFF
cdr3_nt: TGTGCCAGCAGCCCTAGCGGACCTCCGGACAATGAGCAGTTCTTC

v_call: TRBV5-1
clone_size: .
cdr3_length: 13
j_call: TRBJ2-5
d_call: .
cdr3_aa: CASSLQGLETQYF
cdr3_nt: TGCGCCAGCAGCTTACAGGGTTTGGAGACCCAGTACTTC

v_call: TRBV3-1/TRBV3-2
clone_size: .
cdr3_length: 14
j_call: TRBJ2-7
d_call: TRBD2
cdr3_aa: CASAGGLAGREQYF
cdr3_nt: TGTGCCAGCGCCGGGGGGCTAGCGGGACGGGAGCAGTACTTC

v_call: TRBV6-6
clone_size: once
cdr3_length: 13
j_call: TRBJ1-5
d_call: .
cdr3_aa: CASSYGGAQPQHF
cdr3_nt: TGTGCCAGCAGTTACGGAGGGGCCCAGCCCCAGCATTTT

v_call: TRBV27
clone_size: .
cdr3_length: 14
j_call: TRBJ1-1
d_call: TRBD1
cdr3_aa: CASSAGQGNTEAFF
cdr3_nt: TGTGCCAGCAGTGCGGGACAGGGGAACACTGAAGCTTTCTTT

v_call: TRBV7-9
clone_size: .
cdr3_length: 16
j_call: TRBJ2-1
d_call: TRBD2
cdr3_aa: CASSLGLANTYNEQFF
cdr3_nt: TGTGCCAGCAGCCTAGGACTAGCGAATACCTACAATGAGCAGTTCTTC

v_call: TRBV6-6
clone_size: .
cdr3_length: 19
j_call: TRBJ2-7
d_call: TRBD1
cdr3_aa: CASSQKPGQGSRRRYEQYF
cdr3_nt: TGTGCCAGCAGTCAGAAACCGGGACAGGGTTCTAGAAGAAGGTACGAGCAGTACTTC

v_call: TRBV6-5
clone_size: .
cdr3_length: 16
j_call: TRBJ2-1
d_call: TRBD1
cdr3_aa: CASSYRQGARNNEQFF
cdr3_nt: TGTGCCAGCAGTTACCGACAGGGGGCTAGGAACAATGAGCAGTTCTTC

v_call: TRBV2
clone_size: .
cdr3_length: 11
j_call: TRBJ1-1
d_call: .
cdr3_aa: CASSGQPEAFF
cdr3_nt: TGTGCCAGCAGTGGGCAACCCGAAGCTTTCTTT